This TCR beta chain was sequenced during a study of PD-L1 blockade in urothelial cancer. Overall study context: Before enrollment, 0 to 3 chemotherapy regimens had been given to patients. A median blood sample held approximately 150,000 T cells and 75,000 to 85,000 unique TCRs. Study results and limitations: Pretreatment peripheral blood TCR clonality that fell below the median predicted better survival among the patients studied.

Germline V gene sequence: CDR1 MNHNY, CDR2 SVGAGI (reference sequence). This CDR3 is built from 15 residues. V was pared by 10 bases and J by 5 bases, with 5 bases of the junction left unmatched. For this clone: Its antigen is unidentified.

Every patient provided from 1 to 8 samples, collected pretreatment and on-treatment. Sequencing was performed with immunoSEQ multiplex PCR; in TCRdb, only in-frame clones are kept and a portion is missing. This table holds some 52,000 clones, 60% to 85% found once. Source: PBMCs, taken around atezolizumab (anti-PD-L1) treatment. This receptor was obtained from a man aged 65 to 85 with urothelial cancer. This chain connects TRBV6-6 to TRBJ2-1, with 16 bases identical to TRBD2. The CDR3 DNA is TGTGCCACCTCCGGGACTAGCGGGAGGGACAATGAGCAGTTCTTC. This encodes CATSGTSGRDNEQFF.